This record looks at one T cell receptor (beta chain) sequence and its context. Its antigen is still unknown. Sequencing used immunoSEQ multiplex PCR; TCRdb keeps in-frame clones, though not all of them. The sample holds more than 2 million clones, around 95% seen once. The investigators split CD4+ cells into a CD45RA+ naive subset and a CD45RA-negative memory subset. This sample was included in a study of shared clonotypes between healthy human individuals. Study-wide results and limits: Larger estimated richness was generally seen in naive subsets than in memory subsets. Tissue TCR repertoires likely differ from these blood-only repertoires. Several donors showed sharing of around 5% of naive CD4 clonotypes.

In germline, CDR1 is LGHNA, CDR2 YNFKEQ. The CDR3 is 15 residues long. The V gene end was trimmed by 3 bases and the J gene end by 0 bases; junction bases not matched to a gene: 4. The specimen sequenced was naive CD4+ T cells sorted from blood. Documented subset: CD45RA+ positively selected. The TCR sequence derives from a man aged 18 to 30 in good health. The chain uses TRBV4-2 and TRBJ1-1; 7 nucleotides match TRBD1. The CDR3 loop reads CASSHPQGVNTEAFF. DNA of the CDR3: TGTGCCAGCAGCCACCCGCAGGGGGTGAACACTGAAGCTTTCTTT.